These 8 T cell receptor beta chains share one sample of origin, sequenced in a study of blood T cell repertoires in COVID-19. Some clones are missing from TCRdb's copy, which holds only in-frame ones; the method was immunoSEQ multiplex PCR. The sample contains approximately 170,000 clones, roughly 84% of which appear only once. The sequencing sample was made of peripheral blood. The receptor set was obtained from a human donor with acute or convalescent COVID-19. The donor label of this sample is uncertain.

This chain connects TRBV6-6 to TRBJ1-6, with TRBD1 matching 7 bases. V was pared by 5 bases and J by 6 bases, with 4 bases of the junction left unmatched. This CDR3 region has 14 residues. Germline V gene data show CDR1 as MNHNY and CDR2 as SVGAGI (reference sequence). The chain's CDR3 is CASSPGTANSPLHF. The CDR3 DNA reads as TGTGCCAGCAGTCCCGGGACAGCTAATTCACCCCTCCACTTT.

The chain recombines TRBV30 with TRBJ1-2; D gene uncertain. This CDR3 has 16 residues. The ends were cut back, 5 bases at V and 4 bases at J, with 23 bases in the middle. CDR1 GTSNPN and CDR2 SVGIG come from the germline V gene (reference sequence). Here the CDR3 reads CAWLPLVAAGSYGYTF. The CDR3 DNA sequence: TGTGCCTGGTTGCCCCTTGTGGCAGCCGGGAGCTATGGCTACACCTTC.

V gene TRBV7-2 combines with J gene TRBJ1-2; 11 nucleotides line up with TRBD1. J was trimmed by 6 bases and V by 3 bases; bases with no gene match: 9. This CDR3 has 16 residues. From germline, CDR1 is SGHTA and CDR2 FQGNSA. In nucleotides, the CDR3 is TGTGCCAGCAGCTTGGACAGGGGGCTCTTCCGGAATGGCTACACCTTC. Translation: CASSLDRGLFRNGYTF.

The chain has TRBV30 and TRBJ1-5; no reliable D call. Trimming took off 1 base at V and 6 bases at J, with 16 bases between the two ends. The CDR3 runs to 15 residues. Germline V gene lookup returns CDR1 GTSNPN and CDR2 SVGIG (reference sequence). CDR3 amino acids: CAWSESRGESQPQHF. The DNA of the CDR3 is TGTGCCTGGAGTGAGTCCCGGGGAGAGAGTCAGCCCCAGCATTTT.

There are a few counts of this clone. The genes are TRBV11-3 and TRBJ2-1, with a tentative D call TRBD2 (6 bases). This CDR3 contains 14 residues. V shed 5 bases and J shed 10 bases, with 18 bases lying between them. CDR1 and CDR2 (germline): SGHNT, YENEEA. The CDR3 spells CASSPTAGSDEQFF. The CDR3 DNA is TGTGCCAGCAGCCCGACGGCGGGGTCGGACGAGCAGTTCTTC. The variable domain in full, with the rest retrieved from reference TRBV11-3 and TRBJ2-1, is EAGVVQSPRYKIIEKKQPVAFWCNPISGHNTLYWYLQNLGQGPELLIRYENEEAVDDSQLPKDRFSAERLKGVDSTLKIQPAELGDSAVYLCASSPTAGSDEQFFGPGTRLTVL.

The chain links TRBV27 to TRBJ2-7; D is perhaps TRBD2 (6 bases). Germline V gene sequence: CDR1 MNHEY, CDR2 SMNVEV (reference sequence). V shed 2 bases and J shed 0 bases, with 11 bases lying between them. This CDR3 comprises 15 residues. The CDR3 nucleotides are TGTGCCAGCAGTTTAGGGGCGGGAACCTCCTACGAGCAGTACTTC. Protein: CASSLGAGTSYEQYF.

The chain employs TRBV9 and TRBJ2-5; 8 bases are a match to TRBD2. V shed 0 bases and J 5 bases; nucleotides not matched to a gene: 6. In germline, CDR1 is SGDLS, CDR2 YYNGEE. CDR3 length: 15 residues. In DNA, the CDR3 is TGTGCCAGCAGCGTAGTCGGGGGGGTCGGGGAGACCCAGTACTTC. This sequence encodes CASSVVGGVGETQYF.

The J gene is TRBJ2-1, the V gene TRBV18, with D possibly being TRBD2 (6 bases). The CDR3 is 17 amino acids. Per germline, CDR1 KGHSH and CDR2 LQKENI. V lost 1 base to trimming and J lost 5 bases, with 18 bases between them. CDR3 in amino acids: CASSPQFAGLKNNEQFF. CDR3 nucleotide sequence: TGTGCCAGCTCACCACAATTTGCGGGGCTTAAAAACAATGAGCAGTTCTTC.